The 17 T cell receptor beta chains presented below share a single source sample, sequenced in a study of CD8 T cells in ankylosing spondylitis. MiXCR was run by TCRdb on the 5' RACE reads, yielding one entry per CDR3 protein. Among around 250,000 distinct CDR3 sequences, about 11% were seen once, and the ten largest hold approximately 6.6%. The sample consisted of blood, either unsorted or a sorted T cell fraction (not recorded which). The receptors shown here come from a male donor with ankylosing spondylitis or in good health (not recorded which).

This chain uses TRBV7-6 with TRBJ2-2; no definite D call. This CDR3 contains 14 residues. Germline V gene data show CDR1 as SGHVS and CDR2 as FNYEAQ. Trimming left V 5 bases short and J 3 bases short, with 10 bases between. Written as DNA, the CDR3 is TGTGCCAGCAGCAAGGGCCGTTACACCGGGGAGCTGTTTTTT. Residues: CASSKGRYTGELFF.

The chain joins TRBV29-1 to TRBJ1-2; no reliable D call. Germline lookup yields CDR1 SQVTM and CDR2 ANQGSEA. There are 11 residues in the CDR3. Trimming left V 5 bases short and J 7 bases short, with 11 bases between. This CDR3 is CSVRAYPGYTF. CDR3 coding DNA: TGCAGCGTTCGTGCTTACCCTGGCTACACCTTC.

This clonotype was counted at least ten times. V and J are TRBV7-9 and TRBJ2-7, with TRBD1 identical over 8 bases. Trimming at V came to 3 bases and at J to 5 bases, leaving 12 bases not matched to a gene. The CDR3 spans 16 residues. Per the germline V gene, CDR1 is SEHNR and CDR2 is FQNEAQ (reference sequence). The chain's CDR3 is CASSLGSTGAENEQYF. The CDR3, as DNA: TGTGCCAGCAGCTTGGGGTCGACAGGGGCGGAAAACGAGCAGTACTTC.

At least ten counts were recorded for this clonotype. The chain carries TRBV7-9 and TRBJ1-1, with D unclear. This CDR3 is built from 14 residues. Germline loops: CDR1 SEHNR, CDR2 FQNEAQ (reference sequence). The germline V and J ends were trimmed by 5 bases and 0 bases, with 10 bases remaining between them. CDR3 nucleotide sequence: TGTGCCAGCAGCACGACAAGAATGAACACTGAAGCTTTCTTT. Its translation is CASSTTRMNTEAFF.

The sample holds many counts of this clonotype. The CDR3 sequence: CASSLWRDRVYGYTF. DNA for the CDR3: TGCGCCAGCAGCTTGTGGAGGGACAGGGTCTATGGCTACACCTTC. This chain links TRBV5-1 with TRBJ1-2, with 9 bases lining up with TRBD1. This CDR3 contains 15 residues. Germline V gene sequence: CDR1 SGHRS, CDR2 YFSETQ. The V and J ends lost 1 base and 4 bases, in that order; junction bases with no gene match: 5.

This clonotype has just a few counts. The V call is TRBV12-3 or TRBV12-4, the J call TRBJ2-5; 7 positions match TRBD1. The V and J ends lost 5 bases and 5 bases, in that order; junction bases with no gene match: 8. This CDR3 contains 14 residues. In nucleotides, the CDR3 is TGTGCCAGCAGTCCGTTACAGGGGAGCGAGACCCAGTACTTC. This gives the protein CASSPLQGSETQYF.

This clonotype occurred a few times. Germline and junction disagree at one end, which may indicate a read error. V and J are TRBV3-1 and TRBJ2-5, with unresolved D. The germline CDR1 and CDR2 sequences are LGHDT and YNNKEL (reference sequence). The length of the CDR3 is 12 residues. The CDR3 region has the DNA TGTGCCAGCAGCACCCAACAAGGGACCCAGTACTTC. Translation: CASSTQQGTQYF.

This clonotype was recorded at least ten times. The CDR3 protein is CASSLADIPSYEQYF. CDR3 DNA sequence: TGCGCCAGCAGCTTGGCCGACATTCCCTCCTACGAGCAGTACTTC. The chain is built from TRBV5-1 and TRBJ2-7; the D is unclear. The germline CDR1 and CDR2 sequences are SGHRS and YFSETQ. Trimming shortened V by 0 bases and J by 0 bases, and 10 bases separated the two germline ends. The CDR3 totals 15 residues.

Here the CDR3 DNA reads TGCAGCGTTGAAGGGGGGCTTGGGCTTGATGGCTACACCTTC. Translated, it gives CSVEGGLGLDGYTF. The chain links TRBV29-1 to TRBJ1-2; possible D gene TRBD1, 6 bases. The V end was cut by 1 base, the J end by 6 bases, with 15 bases between. Looked up from germline, CDR1 is SQVTM and CDR2 is ANQGSEA. The CDR3 length is 14 residues. Full variable domain (rest looked up from reference TRBV29-1 and TRBJ1-2): SAVISQKPSRDICQRGTSLTIQCQVDSQVTMMFWYRQQPGQSLTLIATANQGSEATYESGFVIDKFPISRPNLTFSTLTVSNMSPEDSSIYLCSVEGGLGLDGYTFGSGTRLTVV.

This clonotype showed up many times. V gene TRBV12-3 or TRBV12-4 combines with J gene TRBJ1-1; possible D gene TRBD1, 6 bases. The V end was cut by 2 bases, the J end by 6 bases, with 13 bases between. CDR3 length equals 14 residues. CDR3 bases: TGTGCCAGCAGTTTAAACGTCAGGGGCTCTGAAGCTTTCTTT. This gives the protein CASSLNVRGSEAFF.

This clonotype showed up many times. V usage is TRBV4-1 and J usage is TRBJ1-2; D remains unclear. The CDR3 spans 15 residues. Germline V CDR1 and CDR2: MGHRA, YSYEKL. With 3 bases removed from V and 3 bases from J, the gap between germline ends came to 14 bases. As DNA, the CDR3 is TGCGCCAGCAGCCACCAAATAGACGGCTACTATGGCTACACCTTC. Translated, it gives CASSHQIDGYYGYTF.

This clonotype has a count of ten or more. This chain joins TRBV5-6 and TRBJ2-5; 11 nucleotides align to TRBD2. CDR3 length equals 15 residues. CDR1 is SGHDT, CDR2 YYEEEE, per germline. The ends lost 4 bases at V and 1 base at J; junction bases unmatched: 3. CDR3 nucleotide sequence: TGTGCCAGCAGCAAGGGACTAGCGGTCCAAGAGACCCAGTACTTC. Encoded protein: CASSKGLAVQETQYF.

This clonotype was found a few times. V gene TRBV10-3 combines with J gene TRBJ2-1; D is perhaps TRBD2 (6 bases). Germline V lookup: CDR1 ENHRY, CDR2 SYGVKD. The CDR3 runs to 14 residues. V lost 8 bases to trimming and J lost 3 bases, with 14 bases between them. CDR3 amino acids: CAIAPEGLYNEQFF. The CDR3 region has the DNA TGTGCCATCGCCCCGGAGGGTCTCTACAATGAGCAGTTCTTC.

The chain links TRBV7-9 to TRBJ1-4; 9 bases are a match to TRBD1. CDR3 length: 15 amino acids. CDR1 is SEHNR, CDR2 FQNEAQ, per germline (reference sequence). V lost 5 bases to trimming and J lost 3 bases; unmatched junction nucleotides: 4. CDR3 DNA sequence: TGTGCCAGCAGCCGGGACAGGGCGGCTAATGAAAAACTGTTTTTT. Protein: CASSRDRAANEKLFF.

Ten or more counts support this clonotype. The chain links TRBV20-1 to TRBJ2-5; TRBD2 matches 9 bases. J gave up 5 bases and V 0 bases, and 10 bases lay outside the gene matches. The CDR3 is 16 residues long. Germline V gene sequence: CDR1 DFQATT, CDR2 SNEGSKA (reference sequence). The CDR3 protein is CSARDLDSGSWETQYF. The CDR3 nucleotides read TGCAGTGCTAGAGATCTTGATAGCGGGAGCTGGGAGACCCAGTACTTC.

In its sample, this clonotype was seen many times. The V gene is TRBV20-1, the J gene TRBJ2-5; 10 nucleotides match TRBD2. Germline V gene sequence: CDR1 DFQATT, CDR2 SNEGSKA (reference sequence). The CDR3 is 16 amino acids. Trimming at V came to 3 bases and at J to 2 bases, leaving 9 bases not matched to a gene. The CDR3 loop reads CSARPWRSGGQETQYF. CDR3 nucleotide sequence: TGCAGTGCTAGGCCCTGGCGTAGCGGGGGGCAAGAGACCCAGTACTTC.

The sample holds many counts of this clonotype. The J gene is TRBJ1-1, the V gene TRBV20-1; D call uncertain. The CDR3 runs 15 residues. Deletions cut 4 bases from V and 3 bases from J, with 18 bases between. Germline assignment: CDR1 DFQATT and CDR2 SNEGSKA (reference sequence). The CDR3 nucleotides are TGCAGTGCTACTCCACCGGAGGGTACGGACACTGAAGCTTTCTTT. It codes for CSATPPEGTDTEAFF.